This is a list of T cell receptor beta chains from one sample in a study of siplizumab effects on memory and regulatory T cells. Clones were sequenced by immunoSEQ multiplex PCR, and TCRdb holds only the in-frame ones, with some missing. The table shows roughly 50,000 clones, with less than 98% occurring only once. The material sequenced was naive CD4+ T cells sorted from blood. These receptors were taken from a human donor in good health. The CDR3 runs from the conserved cysteine through the conserved F or W. A D gene is named only where the DNA matches it firmly. A row's size may be missing; if present it is once, few, many or a size class.

j_call,v_call,clone_size,d_call,cdr3_aa,cdr3_nt
TRBJ2-1,TRBV5-6,.,TRBD2,CASSPGTTHYNEQFF,TGTGCCAGCAGCCCCGGGACTACTCACTACAATGAGCAGTTCTTC
TRBJ1-5,TRBV6-6,.,.,CASSYLSSNQPQHF,TGTGCCAGCAGTTACCTTAGTAGCAATCAGCCCCAGCATTTT
TRBJ1-5,TRBV21-1,few,.,CASSKHQPQHF,TGTGCCAGCAGCAAACACCAGCCCCAGCATTTT
TRBJ2-7,TRBV27,.,.,CASSLKQGSYEQYF,TGTGCCAGCAGTTTAAAACAGGGTTCCTACGAGCAGTACTTC
TRBJ2-7,TRBV29-1,.,.,CSVSLGGYEQYF,TGCAGCGTGTCCCTGGGCGGCTACGAGCAGTACTTC
TRBJ2-1,TRBV30,.,TRBD2,CAWMGTSGNYNEQFF,TGTGCCTGGATGGGGACTAGCGGGAATTACAATGAGCAGTTCTTC
TRBJ2-2,TRBV10-3,.,.,CVISEQNTGELFF,TGTGTCATCAGTGAGCAAAACACCGGGGAGCTGTTTTTT
TRBJ2-6,TRBV5-1,.,.,CASSLEAGRRAGANVLTF,TGCGCCAGCAGCCTCGAGGCAGGGAGAAGGGCTGGGGCCAACGTCCTGACTTTC
TRBJ1-1,TRBV5-6,.,.,CASSFDFRGATEAFF,TGTGCCAGCAGCTTTGATTTTCGGGGGGCCACTGAAGCTTTCTTT
TRBJ2-7,TRBV6-5,.,.,CASKEGRRNEQYF,TGTGCCAGCAAGGAGGGAAGGCGAAACGAGCAGTACTTC
TRBJ2-7,TRBV7-9,.,.,CASSSPRIGERPYEQYF,TGTGCCAGCAGCTCCCCCAGAATAGGTGAACGGCCCTACGAGCAGTACTTC
TRBJ1-2,TRBV5-8,.,.,CASSLARVRGYTF,TGTGCCAGCAGCTTGGCCAGGGTTCGGGGCTACACCTTC
TRBJ1-2,TRBV11-1,.,TRBD1,CASSFSEGAKNYGYTF,TGTGCCAGCAGCTTCTCGGAGGGGGCAAAGAACTATGGCTACACCTTC
TRBJ2-3,TRBV4-3,.,TRBD1,CASSHYGTDADTQYF,TGCGCCAGCAGCCACTACGGGACAGATGCCGATACGCAGTATTTT
TRBJ1-2,TRBV6-5,once,.,CASSYAGSYGYTF,TGTGCCAGCAGTTATGCGGGGAGCTATGGCTACACCTTC
TRBJ1-6,TRBV6-5,.,TRBD1,CASNTGDRRSPLHF,TGTGCCAGCAACACGGGGGACAGGCGGTCACCCCTCCACTTT
TRBJ2-1,TRBV27,.,.,CASSRPGLGDNEQFF,TGTGCCAGCAGTCGACCGGGACTCGGCGACAATGAGCAGTTCTTC
TRBJ1-3,TRBV5-5,.,TRBD1,CASSLVGTGGNTIYF,TGTGCCAGCAGCTTGGTTGGGACAGGTGGAAACACCATATATTTT
TRBJ2-1,TRBV4-3,.,.,CASSLGLGYNEQFF,TGCGCCAGCAGCCTGGGACTGGGATACAATGAGCAGTTCTTC
TRBJ1-5,TRBV19,once,.,CASSLYPVGEGQPQHF,TGTGCCAGTAGCCTTTACCCAGTGGGGGAAGGACAGCCCCAGCATTTT
TRBJ2-7,TRBV6-1,once,.,CASSATGGADYEQYF,TGTGCCAGCAGTGCCACAGGGGGGGCGGACTACGAGCAGTACTTC
TRBJ1-1,TRBV6-4,.,TRBD1,CASTGQGASNTEAFF,TGTGCCAGCACCGGACAGGGGGCGTCGAACACTGAAGCTTTCTTT
TRBJ1-6,TRBV7-2,.,TRBD1,CASSLDGTGTSPLHF,TGTGCCAGCAGCTTAGACGGGACAGGGACTTCACCCCTCCACTTT
TRBJ2-2,TRBV30,once,TRBD1,CAWIPGTGGSGELFF,TGTGCCTGGATACCCGGGACAGGGGGCTCCGGGGAGCTGTTTTTT
TRBJ1-1,TRBV12-5,.,.,CASGLAALRDKARHTEAFF,TGTGCTAGTGGTTTGGCCGCCCTCCGGGACAAAGCCCGGCACACTGAAGCTTTCTTT
TRBJ2-4,TRBV6-6,.,TRBD1,CASSTQGAQNIQYF,TGTGCCAGCAGTACCCAGGGGGCCCAAAACATTCAGTACTTC
TRBJ1-2,TRBV4-1,.,.,CASSQEDRNYGYTF,TGCGCCAGCAGCCAGGAGGACAGAAACTATGGCTACACCTTC
TRBJ2-7,TRBV14,.,TRBD2,CASSQDTSGMGEQYF,TGTGCCAGCAGCCAAGATACTAGCGGGATGGGCGAGCAGTACTTC
TRBJ2-7,TRBV4-2,.,.,CASKQGFEQYF,TGTGCCAGCAAACAGGGCTTCGAGCAGTACTTC
TRBJ1-3,TRBV15,.,.,CATSRERTSSGNTIYF,TGTGCCACCAGCAGAGAACGGACGAGCTCTGGAAACACCATATATTTT
TRBJ2-3,TRBV10-2,.,.,CASIEGAGTSTDTQYF,TGCGCCAGCATCGAGGGGGCGGGAACTAGCACAGATACGCAGTATTTT
TRBJ2-1,TRBV29-1,.,TRBD1,CSVADGQASTYNEQFF,TGCAGCGTAGCAGACGGACAGGCCTCTACCTACAATGAGCAGTTCTTC
TRBJ1-1,TRBV18,once,.,CASSPGTWGTEAFF,TGTGCCAGCTCACCAGGGACTTGGGGCACTGAAGCTTTCTTT
TRBJ1-5,TRBV19,.,.,CATRTVRDSRPQHF,TGTGCCACCAGGACAGTGAGGGACTCTCGGCCCCAGCATTTT
TRBJ2-5,TRBV6-6,.,.,CASSYPGKETQYF,TGTGCCAGCAGTTACCCTGGAAAAGAGACCCAGTACTTC
TRBJ2-7,TRBV2,.,TRBD1,CASNRGYEQYF,TGTGCCAGTAACAGGGGCTACGAGCAGTACTTC
TRBJ2-1,TRBV7-2,.,.,CASSLGGASVVDEQFF,TGTGCCAGCAGCTTAGGGGGGGCTAGTGTCGTCGATGAGCAGTTCTTC
TRBJ1-4,TRBV5-1,.,.,CASSPTQGGNEKLFF,TGCGCCAGCAGCCCCACACAGGGAGGGAATGAAAAACTGTTTTTT